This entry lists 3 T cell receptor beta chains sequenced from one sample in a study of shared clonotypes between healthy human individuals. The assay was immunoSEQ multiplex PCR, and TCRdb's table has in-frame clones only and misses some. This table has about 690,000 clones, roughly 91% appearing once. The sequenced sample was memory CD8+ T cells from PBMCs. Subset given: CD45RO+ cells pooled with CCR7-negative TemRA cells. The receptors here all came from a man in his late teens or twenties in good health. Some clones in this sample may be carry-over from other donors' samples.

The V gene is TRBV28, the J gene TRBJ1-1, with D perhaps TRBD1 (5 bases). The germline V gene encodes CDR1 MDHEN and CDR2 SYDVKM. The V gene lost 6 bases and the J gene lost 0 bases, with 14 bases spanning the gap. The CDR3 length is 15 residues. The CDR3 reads CASRAGPSVNTEAFF. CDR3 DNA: TGTGCCAGCAGAGCAGGGCCGAGCGTGAACACTGAAGCTTTCTTT.

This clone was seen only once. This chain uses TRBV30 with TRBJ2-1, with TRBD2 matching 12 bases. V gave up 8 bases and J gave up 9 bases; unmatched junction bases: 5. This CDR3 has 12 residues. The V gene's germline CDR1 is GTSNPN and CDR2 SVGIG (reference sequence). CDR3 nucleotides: TGTGCCCGCGCGGGACTAGCGGGTGAGCAGTTCTTC. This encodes CARAGLAGEQFF.

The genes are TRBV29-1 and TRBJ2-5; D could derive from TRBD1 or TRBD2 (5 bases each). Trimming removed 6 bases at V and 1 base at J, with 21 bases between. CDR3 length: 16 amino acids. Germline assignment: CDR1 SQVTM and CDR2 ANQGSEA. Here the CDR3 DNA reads TGCAGCGTCGCCCGGTGGGGGACGGATGTCCAAGAGACCCAGTACTTC. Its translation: CSVARWGTDVQETQYF.